This TCR beta chain was found in a study of T-cell reconstitution after alpha-beta-depleted transplantation in children. Unique molecular identifiers tagged the TCRbeta library. TCRdb reanalysed the PCR reads using MiXCR and keeps one entry per CDR3 protein. The repertoire consists of about 600,000 distinct CDR3 sequences, with 20% to 25% occurring once and the leading ten covering around 14%. This clonotype has more than one count but fewer than ten. No antigen is known for it. Study observations and caveats: Newly made T cells mostly supplied T-cell counts and diversity one year after transplant. In patients about two months after transplant, alpha-beta T cells reportedly arose from several hundred expanded graft clones.

V shed 6 bases and J shed 8 bases, with 25 bases lying between them. The CDR3 has 16 residues. Germline CDR1 reads ENHRY; CDR2 reads SYGVKD. The starting material was PBMCs, mostly from graft donor cells, obtained 360 days after TCRalphabeta/CD19-depleted stem cell transplant. This TCR was sampled from a boy under two years old who had a stem cell transplant for acute myeloid leukemia, so the T cells may come from the graft donor. This sequence joins TRBV10-3 and TRBJ1-2; no clear D gene. This chain's CDR3 is CAIRPTWGSGPPGYTF. DNA of the CDR3: TGTGCCATCAGACCGACATGGGGTTCGGGCCCGCCAGGCTACACCTTC.